The next 29 T cell receptor beta chains were all read from a single sample in a study of control samples from healthy donors and cancer patients. The repertoire was sequenced with immunoSEQ multiplex PCR; TCRdb's copy has only in-frame clones and lacks some. The sample gives some 79,000 clones, 90% to 95% of which show up once; about 1.3% is in the top ten. The sequencing sample was made of PBMCs. Receptors were obtained from a woman between 40 and 55 years old with lung cancer.

The CDR3 region has the DNA TGTGCCAGCAGCACCCAGGGGGCCGGGGGCTACACCTTC. Protein: CASSTQGAGGYTF. J is TRBJ1-2 and V is TRBV28, with TRBD1 matching over 8 bases. The ends lost 6 bases at V and 8 bases at J; junction bases unmatched: 8. CDR1 is MDHEN, CDR2 SYDVKM, per germline. The CDR3 totals 13 residues.

The gene calls are TRBV19 and TRBJ1-1; D might be TRBD1 (5 bases). The CDR3 extends over 16 amino acids. V was clipped by 0 bases and J by 4 bases, with 15 bases between them. Germline lookup yields CDR1 LNHDA and CDR2 SQIVND (reference sequence). Here the CDR3 DNA reads TGTGCCAGTAGTATAGATCCCGCAGGGCTGGGCACTGAAGCTTTCTTT. Protein: CASSIDPAGLGTEAFF.

The chain links TRBV3-1 (or the pseudogene TRBV3-2) to TRBJ2-5; 8 nucleotides match TRBD2. There are 15 residues in the CDR3. Unmatched junction bases numbered 4, after V lost 0 bases and J lost 4 bases. CDR1 is LGHDT, CDR2 YNNKEL, per germline (reference sequence). The CDR3 protein is CASSQEPGLGETQYF. CDR3 bases: TGTGCCAGCAGCCAAGAACCGGGACTAGGAGAGACCCAGTACTTC.

In this sample, this clone turned up once. CDR3 sequence reads: CASSNQADTQYF. The CDR3 DNA reads TGTGCCAGCAGTAACCAAGCGGATACGCAGTATTTT. The chain joins TRBV6-5 to TRBJ2-3; D gene ambiguous. The germline gives CDR1 MNHEY, CDR2 SVGAGI. V gave up 5 bases and J gave up 6 bases, with 9 bases separating them. The length of the CDR3 is 12 residues.

The gene calls are TRBV7-8 and TRBJ2-5; TRBD2 matches 9 bases. The CDR3 is 16 residues long. Germline V CDR1 and CDR2: SGHVS, FQNEAQ. The J segment lost 5 bases and the V segment lost 5 bases, leaving 12 bases of the junction unmatched. The CDR3 protein is CASSRTLAGEGETQYF. The CDR3 DNA is TGTGCCAGCAGCCGCACTTTAGCGGGGGAAGGGGAGACCCAGTACTTC. Full variable domain (rest looked up from reference TRBV7-8 and TRBJ2-5): GAGVSQSPRYKVAKRGQDVALRCDPISGHVSLFWYQQALGQGPEFLTYFQNEAQLDKSGLPSDRFFAERPEGSVSTLKIQRTQQEDSAVYLCASSRTLAGEGETQYFGPGTRLLVL.

The gene calls are TRBV24-1 and TRBJ1-2; the D gene is possibly TRBD1 (6 bases). The germline CDR1 and CDR2 sequences are KGHDR and SFDVKD. V lost 4 bases, J lost 5 bases, and 13 bases lay in between. This CDR3 has 14 residues. The CDR3 nucleotides are TGTGCCACCAGTGACTCGGGACACAGTTATGGCTACACCTTC. As protein: CATSDSGHSYGYTF.

The chain carries TRBV5-1 and TRBJ2-5; D gene uncertain. There are 14 residues in the CDR3. CDR1 is SGHRS, CDR2 YFSETQ, per germline. Trimming cost V 0 bases and J 2 bases, with 8 bases left between them. The CDR3 nucleotides are TGCGCCAGCAGCTTGGGCCTCAAACAAGAGACCCAGTACTTC. Amino acids: CASSLGLKQETQYF.

The chain is built from TRBV7-9 and TRBJ2-5, with a possible D match to TRBD2 (5 bases). This CDR3 has 14 amino acids. The V end was cut by 4 bases, the J end by 2 bases, with 11 bases between. CDR1 and CDR2 from the germline V gene are SEHNR and FQNEAQ (reference sequence). In nucleotides, the CDR3 is TGTGCCAGCAGCTCGGGATTAAAACAAGAGACCCAGTACTTC. This encodes CASSSGLKQETQYF.

The chain is built from TRBV7-3 and TRBJ2-3; 15 bases match TRBD2. Germline trimming cut 4 bases from V and 4 bases from J; bases unmatched to any gene: 9. Germline assignment: CDR1 SGHTA and CDR2 FQGTGA. This CDR3 comprises 18 residues. CDR3 DNA sequence: TGTGCCAGCAGCTCCATCCCCCGGACTAGCGGGGGGGCAGATACGCAGTATTTT. Translated, it gives CASSSIPRTSGGADTQYF.

This chain links TRBV4-1 with TRBJ1-3; D unresolved. The V gene's germline CDR1 is MGHRA and CDR2 YSYEKL. The ends were cut back, 4 bases at V and 0 bases at J, with 22 bases in the middle. This CDR3 region has 19 residues. CDR3 region: CASSRDGPSEMSSGNTIYF. In DNA, the CDR3 is TGCGCCAGCAGCCGGGATGGGCCGTCCGAGATGAGCTCTGGAAACACCATATATTTT.

This chain uses TRBV5-6 with TRBJ1-2; perhaps TRBD1 as D (5 bases). Trimming left V 4 bases short and J 8 bases short, with 21 bases between. The CDR3 has 15 amino acids. The germline V gene has CDR1 SGHDT and CDR2 YYEEEE. DNA for the CDR3: TGTGCCAGCAGCCCGGGGACCGCTCCTCACGACGGCTACACCTTC. This encodes CASSPGTAPHDGYTF. Looking up the rest from reference TRBV5-6 and TRBJ1-2 gives the full variable domain: DAGVTQSPTHLIKTRGQQVTLRCSPKSGHDTVSWYQQALGQGPQFIFQYYEEEERQRGNFPDRFSGHQFPNYSSELNVNALLLGDSALYLCASSPGTAPHDGYTFGSGTRLTVV.

V usage is TRBV18 and J usage is TRBJ2-7, with TRBD2 matching 9 bases. CDR1 and CDR2 from the germline V gene are KGHSH and LQKENI. This CDR3 is built from 14 residues. Germline trimming cut 0 bases from V and 7 bases from J; bases unmatched to any gene: 4. This chain's CDR3 is CASSPPSGGNEQYF. The CDR3 DNA reads as TGTGCCAGCTCACCACCCAGCGGGGGGAATGAGCAGTACTTC.

This clone was observed a few times. The chain carries TRBV11-2 and TRBJ2-3; 14 nucleotides line up with TRBD2. Per germline, CDR1 SGHAT and CDR2 FQNNGV. V dropped 5 bases and J dropped 5; count of bases not matched to a gene: 6. This CDR3 has 16 residues. The CDR3 region is CASSRGLAGVLDTQYF. In DNA form, the CDR3 reads TGTGCCAGCAGCCGGGGACTAGCGGGGGTCCTAGATACGCAGTATTTT. Based on the CDR3 plus reference TRBV11-2 and TRBJ2-3, the full variable domain is EAGVAQSPRYKIIEKRQSVAFWCNPISGHATLYWYQQILGQGPKLLIQFQNNGVVDDSQLPKDRFSAERLKGVDSTLKIQPAKLEDSAVYLCASSRGLAGVLDTQYFGPGTRLTVL.

The V gene is TRBV18, the J gene TRBJ1-1, with D possibly TRBD1 on 6 matching bases. V was pared by 3 bases and J by 2 bases, with 13 bases between. Germline values: CDR1 KGHSH, CDR2 LQKENI. This CDR3 is built from 15 residues. CDR3 sequence (DNA): TGTGCCAGCTCACCCCTTGGACAGACCAACACTGAAGCTTTCTTT. Amino acid sequence: CASSPLGQTNTEAFF.

On this clone: One junction end disagrees with the germline gene, perhaps due to a read error. The CDR3 nucleotides are TGTGCTAGTGGCTTGGGACAGTTTCAGCCCCAGCATTTT. As protein: CASGLGQFQPQHF. The chain employs TRBV12-5 and TRBJ1-5; 7 bases line up with TRBD1. The CDR3 consists of 13 residues. Germline CDR1 LGHNT, CDR2 FRNRAP.

The chain carries TRBV11-2 and TRBJ2-1; no firm D call. The CDR3 has 14 amino acids. The V and J ends lost 2 bases and 5 bases respectively, with 10 bases between them. Germline V gives CDR1 SGHAT, CDR2 FQNNGV. This CDR3 is CASSLIRADNEQFF. DNA of the CDR3: TGTGCCAGCAGCTTAATTCGGGCGGACAATGAGCAGTTCTTC.

The chain is built from TRBV4-2 and TRBJ2-7; weak D call: TRBD1 (6 bases). Germline CDR1 is LGHNA and CDR2 is YNFKEQ. Trimming cost V 0 bases and J 2 bases, with 11 bases left between them. CDR3 length: 15 residues. The CDR3 reads CASSQDWDITYEQYF. In nucleotides, the CDR3 is TGTGCCAGCAGCCAAGATTGGGACATCACCTACGAGCAGTACTTC.

The V and J genes are TRBV4-1 and TRBJ1-1; D gene ambiguous. The CDR3 spans 13 residues. Trimming removed 1 base at V and 1 base at J, with 4 bases between. Germline loops: CDR1 MGHRA, CDR2 YSYEKL. CDR3 sequence reads: CASSQGRNTEAFF. CDR3 coding DNA: TGCGCCAGCAGCCAAGGCAGGAACACTGAAGCTTTCTTT.

The chain links TRBV7-9 to TRBJ2-7, with D perhaps matching TRBD2 (6 bases). The CDR3 has 16 amino acids. Deletions cut 2 bases from V and 1 base from J, with 15 bases between. Looked up from germline, CDR1 is SEHNR and CDR2 is FQNEAQ (reference sequence). The CDR3 DNA sequence: TGTGCCAGCAGCTTAACGGCGGGGATGTTGTCCTACGAGCAGTACTTC. Its translation: CASSLTAGMLSYEQYF.

The chain is built from TRBV7-9 and TRBJ1-1; unclear D gene. There are 15 residues in the CDR3. Germline loops: CDR1 SEHNR, CDR2 FQNEAQ (reference sequence). The V end lost 5 bases, the J end lost 3 bases, and 16 bases lay between the germline ends. The CDR3, as DNA: TGTGCCAGCAGCAAGGGAGGGCAGCGGGACACTGAAGCTTTCTTT. Its translation: CASSKGGQRDTEAFF.

This clone was seen only once. V usage is TRBV27 and J usage is TRBJ1-4; D is unresolved. V lost 7 bases and J lost 4, with 13 bases in between. CDR3 size: 14 residues. Germline loops: CDR1 MNHEY, CDR2 SMNVEV (reference sequence). CDR3 sequence: CASTTTELNEKLFF. The CDR3 DNA follows: TGTGCCAGCACTACGACGGAACTTAATGAAAAACTGTTTTTT.

This chain joins TRBV9 and TRBJ2-7, with D perhaps assigned TRBD1 or TRBD2 (5 bases each). CDR1 and CDR2 from the germline V gene are SGDLS and YYNGEE. This CDR3 is 13 amino acids long. V gave up 4 bases and J gave up 4 bases, with 12 bases separating them. The CDR3 bases are TGTGCCAGCAGCCCCGGGGACGGTTACGAGCAGTACTTC. Translated, it gives CASSPGDGYEQYF.

V gene TRBV5-4 combines with J gene TRBJ2-2; no clear D gene. Germline lookup yields CDR1 SGHNT and CDR2 YYREEE (reference sequence). Trimming stripped 0 bases from V and 8 bases from J, with 5 bases between. There are 12 residues in the CDR3. The CDR3 is CASSLDKGELFF. The CDR3 coding sequence is TGTGCCAGCAGCTTGGATAAGGGGGAGCTGTTTTTT.

This clone was detected only once. The chain carries TRBV18 and TRBJ2-5; no clear D gene. V dropped 3 bases and J dropped 3 bases, with 5 bases sitting between them. This CDR3 region has 12 residues. Germline CDR1 is KGHSH and CDR2 is LQKENI. The CDR3: CASSPSEETQYF. CDR3 bases: TGTGCCAGCTCACCCTCGGAAGAGACCCAGTACTTC.

The chain is built from TRBV7-9 and TRBJ2-7; D not certain. The germline V and J ends were trimmed by 3 bases and 4 bases, with 13 bases remaining between them. The CDR3 extends over 14 amino acids. The germline CDR1 and CDR2 sequences are SEHNR and FQNEAQ (reference sequence). The CDR3 nucleotides are TGTGCCAGCAGCTTTGGTAGCCCGAGTTACGAGCAGTACTTC. Translating it yields CASSFGSPSYEQYF. Looking up the rest from reference TRBV7-9 and TRBJ2-7 gives the full variable domain: DTGVSQNPRHKITKRGQNVTFRCDPISEHNRLYWYRQTLGQGPEFLTYFQNEAQLEKSRLLSDRFSAERPKGSFSTLEIQRTEQGDSAMYLCASSFGSPSYEQYFGPGTRLTVT.

The genes are TRBV6-6 and TRBJ1-5; D not resolved. Per the germline V gene, CDR1 is MNHNY and CDR2 is SVGAGI (reference sequence). The CDR3 contains 14 residues. Trimming took off 1 base at V and 7 bases at J, with 11 bases between the two ends. The CDR3 DNA reads TGTGCCAGCAGTTACTTGGGTCTTGGCCAGCCCCAGCATTTT. It codes for CASSYLGLGQPQHF.

The chain uses TRBV5-6 and TRBJ1-5, with 12 positions matching TRBD1. J was trimmed by 5 bases and V by 4 bases; bases with no gene match: 4. In germline, CDR1 is SGHDT, CDR2 YYEEEE. This CDR3 is built from 15 residues. The CDR3 loop reads CASSLGTGGHQPQHF. The DNA of the CDR3 is TGTGCCAGCAGCCTTGGGACAGGGGGCCATCAGCCCCAGCATTTT.

V gene TRBV7-9 combines with J gene TRBJ1-5, with D hard to call. CDR3 length: 13 residues. Trimming took off 3 bases at V and 3 bases at J, with 6 bases between the two ends. The germline CDR1 and CDR2 sequences are SEHNR and FQNEAQ (reference sequence). The CDR3 DNA reads TGTGCCAGCAGCTTGGATCTCAATCAGCCCCAGCATTTT. This sequence encodes CASSLDLNQPQHF. The full variable domain, with the rest looked up from reference TRBV7-9 and TRBJ1-5, is DTGVSQNPRHKITKRGQNVTFRCDPISEHNRLYWYRQTLGQGPEFLTYFQNEAQLEKSRLLSDRFSAERPKGSFSTLEIQRTEQGDSAMYLCASSLDLNQPQHFGDGTRLSIL.

The V and J genes are TRBV19 and TRBJ1-6, with 7 bases aligning to TRBD1. The V segment lost 3 bases and the J segment 6 bases; nucleotides outside the gene matches: 5. CDR1 and CDR2 from the germline V gene are LNHDA and SQIVND (reference sequence). The CDR3 contains 15 residues. CDR3 protein: CASSIGTEINSPLHF. Here the CDR3 DNA reads TGTGCCAGTAGTATCGGGACAGAGATTAATTCACCCCTCCACTTT.